This T cell receptor beta chain was identified during a study of blood T cell repertoires in COVID-19. The V and J ends lost 6 bases and 8 bases, in that order; junction bases with no gene match: 8. The CDR3 has 13 residues. The assay was immunoSEQ multiplex PCR, and TCRdb's table has in-frame clones only and misses some. Among over 300,000 clones listed, approximately 85% were seen once. The receptor was derived from a man under 40 who had recovered from COVID-19. Sequencing used PBMCs or T cells enriched from blood (not recorded which). This rearrangement joins TRBV12-3 or TRBV12-4 to TRBJ1-2, with 8 bases that match TRBD1. CDR3 coding DNA: TGTGCCAGCAGAATGACAGGGGATGAGGGCTACACCTTC. This codes for CASRMTGDEGYTF.